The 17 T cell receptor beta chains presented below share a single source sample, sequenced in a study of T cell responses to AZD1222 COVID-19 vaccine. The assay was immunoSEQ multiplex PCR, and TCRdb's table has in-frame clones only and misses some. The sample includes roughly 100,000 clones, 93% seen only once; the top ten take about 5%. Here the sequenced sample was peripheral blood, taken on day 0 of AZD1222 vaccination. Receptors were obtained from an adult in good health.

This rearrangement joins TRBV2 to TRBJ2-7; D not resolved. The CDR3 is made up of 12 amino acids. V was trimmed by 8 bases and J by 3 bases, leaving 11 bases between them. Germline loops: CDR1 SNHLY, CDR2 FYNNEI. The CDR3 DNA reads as TGTGCCAGCTGCTGGTCAGACTACGAGCAGTACTTC. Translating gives CASCWSDYEQYF. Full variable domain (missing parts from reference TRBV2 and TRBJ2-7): EPEVTQTPSHQVTQMGQEVILRCVPISNHLYFYWYRQILGQKVEFLVSFYNNEISEKSEIFDDQFSVERPDGSNFTLKIRSTKLEDSAMYFCASCWSDYEQYFGPGTRLTVT.

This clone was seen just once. The CDR3 region is CASSLEFEGIPYEQYF. As DNA, the CDR3 is TGCGCCAGCAGCTTGGAGTTTGAGGGGATCCCCTACGAGCAGTACTTC. The chain couples TRBV5-1 to TRBJ2-7; either TRBD1 or TRBD2 may supply D (5 bases each). Germline CDR1 is SGHRS and CDR2 is YFSETQ. V shed 0 bases and J shed 2 bases, with 15 bases lying between them. There are 16 residues in the CDR3.

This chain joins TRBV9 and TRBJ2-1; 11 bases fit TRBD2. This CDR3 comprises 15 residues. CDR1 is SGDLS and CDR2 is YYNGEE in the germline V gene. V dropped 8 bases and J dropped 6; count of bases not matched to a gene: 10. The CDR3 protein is CASAQSTSGSNEQFF. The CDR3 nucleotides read TGTGCCAGTGCCCAATCTACTAGCGGGAGCAATGAGCAGTTCTTC.

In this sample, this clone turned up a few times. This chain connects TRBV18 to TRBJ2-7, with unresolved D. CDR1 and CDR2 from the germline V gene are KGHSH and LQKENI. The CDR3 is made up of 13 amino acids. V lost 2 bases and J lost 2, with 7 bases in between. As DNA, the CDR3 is TGTGCCAGCTCACCAGGCAGAGCCTACGAGCAGTACTTC. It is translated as CASSPGRAYEQYF.

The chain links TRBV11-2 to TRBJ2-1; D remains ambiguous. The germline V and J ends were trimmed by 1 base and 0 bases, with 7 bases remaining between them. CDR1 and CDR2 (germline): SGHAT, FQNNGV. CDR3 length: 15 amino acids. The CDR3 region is CASSLGMGSYNEQFF. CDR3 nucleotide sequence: TGTGCCAGCAGCTTAGGAATGGGCTCCTACAATGAGCAGTTCTTC.

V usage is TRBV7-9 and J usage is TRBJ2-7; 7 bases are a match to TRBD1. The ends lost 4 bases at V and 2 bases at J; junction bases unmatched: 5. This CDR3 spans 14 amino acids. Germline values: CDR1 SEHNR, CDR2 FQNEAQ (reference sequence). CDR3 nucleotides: TGTGCCAGCAGCTCGACAGGGACCCCCTACGAGCAGTACTTC. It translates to CASSSTGTPYEQYF.

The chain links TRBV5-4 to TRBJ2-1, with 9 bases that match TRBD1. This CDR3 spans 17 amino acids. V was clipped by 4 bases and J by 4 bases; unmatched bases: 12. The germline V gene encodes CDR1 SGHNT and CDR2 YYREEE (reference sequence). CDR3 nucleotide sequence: TGTGCCAGCAGCCCGGGTCCCGGGACAGGGAGGTACAATGAGCAGTTCTTC. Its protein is CASSPGPGTGRYNEQFF.

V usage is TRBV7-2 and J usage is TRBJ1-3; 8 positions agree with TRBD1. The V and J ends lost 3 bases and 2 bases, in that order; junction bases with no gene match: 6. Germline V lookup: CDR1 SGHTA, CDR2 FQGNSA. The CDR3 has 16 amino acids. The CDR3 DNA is TGTGCCAGCAGCTTTTCCAGGGGGCGCGCTGGAAACACCATATATTTT. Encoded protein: CASSFSRGRAGNTIYF.

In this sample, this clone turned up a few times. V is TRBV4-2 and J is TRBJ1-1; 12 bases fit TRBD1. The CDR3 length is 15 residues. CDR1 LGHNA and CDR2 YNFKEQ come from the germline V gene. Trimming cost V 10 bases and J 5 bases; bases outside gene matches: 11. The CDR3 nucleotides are TGTGCCACCTGGGGGACAGGGGGCTCGGGTACTGAAGCTTTCTTT. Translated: CATWGTGGSGTEAFF.

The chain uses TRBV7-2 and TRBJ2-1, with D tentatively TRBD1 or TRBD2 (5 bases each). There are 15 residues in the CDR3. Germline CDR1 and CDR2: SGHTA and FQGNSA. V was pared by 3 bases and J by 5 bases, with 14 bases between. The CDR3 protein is CASSFWGSRDNEQFF. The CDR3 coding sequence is TGTGCCAGCAGCTTCTGGGGGAGCAGAGACAATGAGCAGTTCTTC.

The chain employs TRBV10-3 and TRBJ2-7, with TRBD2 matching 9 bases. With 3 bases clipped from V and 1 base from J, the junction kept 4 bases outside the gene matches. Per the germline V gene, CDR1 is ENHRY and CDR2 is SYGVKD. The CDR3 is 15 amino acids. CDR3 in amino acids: CAISDSGRSSYEQYF. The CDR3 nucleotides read TGTGCCATCAGTGACAGCGGGAGGTCTTCCTACGAGCAGTACTTC.

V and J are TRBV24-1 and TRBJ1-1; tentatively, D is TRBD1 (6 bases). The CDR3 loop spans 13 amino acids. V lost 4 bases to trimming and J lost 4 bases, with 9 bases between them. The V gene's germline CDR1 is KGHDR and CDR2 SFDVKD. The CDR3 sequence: CATSDSDSTEAFF. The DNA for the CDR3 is TGTGCCACCAGTGACTCGGACAGCACTGAAGCTTTCTTT.

The CDR3 loop is CASRPGTGGTGELFF. Here the CDR3 DNA reads TGCGCCAGCAGACCCGGGACAGGGGGGACCGGGGAGCTGTTTTTT. The genes are TRBV5-1 and TRBJ2-2; TRBD1 aligns across 11 bases. This CDR3 region has 15 residues. Germline V gene data show CDR1 as SGHRS and CDR2 as YFSETQ. With V trimmed by 5 bases and J by 5 bases, 5 bases remained unmatched.

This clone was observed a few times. The DNA for the CDR3 is TGTGCCAGCAGCTTGGCCACGATGGAGGGGACAGATACGCAGTATTTT. It translates to CASSLATMEGTDTQYF. The chain combines TRBV5-5 with TRBJ2-3; the D gene is possibly TRBD2 (6 bases). Germline CDR1 SGHKS, CDR2 YYEKEE (reference sequence). Trimming stripped 0 bases from V and 3 bases from J, with 14 bases between. This CDR3 is built from 16 residues.

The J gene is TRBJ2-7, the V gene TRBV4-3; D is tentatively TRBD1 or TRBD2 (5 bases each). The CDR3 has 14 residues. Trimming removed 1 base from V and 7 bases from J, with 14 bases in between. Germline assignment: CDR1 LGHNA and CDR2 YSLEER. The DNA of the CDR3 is TGCGCCAGCAGCCAAGCGAGGGCCCAGGGAGAGCAGTACTTC. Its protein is CASSQARAQGEQYF.

DNA of the CDR3: TGTGCCAGCGGGAGCGGGACAGCCTATGGCTACACCTTC. Protein sequence: CASGSGTAYGYTF. V and J are TRBV6-5 and TRBJ1-2; 7 bases fit TRBD1. This CDR3 contains 13 residues. Trimming cost V 8 bases and J 4 bases; bases outside gene matches: 7. Germline V CDR1 and CDR2: MNHEY, SVGAGI.

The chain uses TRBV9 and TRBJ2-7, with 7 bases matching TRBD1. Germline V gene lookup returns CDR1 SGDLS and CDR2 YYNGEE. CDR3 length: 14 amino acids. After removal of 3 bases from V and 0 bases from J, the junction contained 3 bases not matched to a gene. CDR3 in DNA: TGTGCCAGCAGCGCTCGGGACAGCTCCTACGAGCAGTACTTC. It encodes CASSARDSSYEQYF.